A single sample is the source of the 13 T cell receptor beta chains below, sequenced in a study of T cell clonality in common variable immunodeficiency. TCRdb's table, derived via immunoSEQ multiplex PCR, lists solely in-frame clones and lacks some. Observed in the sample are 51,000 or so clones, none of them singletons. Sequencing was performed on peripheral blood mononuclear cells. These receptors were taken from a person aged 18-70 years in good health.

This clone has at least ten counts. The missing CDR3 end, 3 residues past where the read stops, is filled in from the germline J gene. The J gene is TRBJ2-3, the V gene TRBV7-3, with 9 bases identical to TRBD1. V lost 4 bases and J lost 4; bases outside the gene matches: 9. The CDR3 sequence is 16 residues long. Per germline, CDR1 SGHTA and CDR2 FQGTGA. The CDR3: CASSSSGTGRSDTQYF. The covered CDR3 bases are TGTGCCAGCAGCTCATCCGGGACAGGGCGCTCAGATACG.

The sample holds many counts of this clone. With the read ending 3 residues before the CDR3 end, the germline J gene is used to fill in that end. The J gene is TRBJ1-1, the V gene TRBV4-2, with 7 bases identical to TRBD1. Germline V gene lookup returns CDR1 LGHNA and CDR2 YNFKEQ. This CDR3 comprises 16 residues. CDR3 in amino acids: CASSQDLNRDRVRAFF. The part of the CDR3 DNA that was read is TGTGCCAGCAGCCAGGACCTGAACCGTGACAGGGTTCGG.

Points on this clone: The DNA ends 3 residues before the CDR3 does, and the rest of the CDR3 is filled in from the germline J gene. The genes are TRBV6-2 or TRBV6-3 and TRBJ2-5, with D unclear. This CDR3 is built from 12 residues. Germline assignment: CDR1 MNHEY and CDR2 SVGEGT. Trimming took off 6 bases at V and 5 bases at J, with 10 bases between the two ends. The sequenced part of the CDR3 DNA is TGTGCCAGCAGCCGAACCCGGGAGACC. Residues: CASSRTRET. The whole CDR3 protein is CASSRTRETQYF.

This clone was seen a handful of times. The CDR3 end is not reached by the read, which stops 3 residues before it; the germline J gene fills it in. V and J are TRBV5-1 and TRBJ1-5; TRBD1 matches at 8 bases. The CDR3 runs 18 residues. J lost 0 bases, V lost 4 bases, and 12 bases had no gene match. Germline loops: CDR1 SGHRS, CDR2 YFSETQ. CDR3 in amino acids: CASSRSVDRADSNQPQHF. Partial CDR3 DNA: TGCGCCAGCAGCAGAAGCGTGGACAGGGCTGATAGCAATCAGCCC.

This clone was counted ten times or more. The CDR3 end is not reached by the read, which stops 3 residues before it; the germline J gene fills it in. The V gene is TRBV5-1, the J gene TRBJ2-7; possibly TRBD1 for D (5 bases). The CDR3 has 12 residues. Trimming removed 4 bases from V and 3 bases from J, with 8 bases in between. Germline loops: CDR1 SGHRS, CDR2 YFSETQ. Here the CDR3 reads CASSGQGYEQYF. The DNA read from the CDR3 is TGCGCCAGCAGCGGACAAGGCTACGAG.

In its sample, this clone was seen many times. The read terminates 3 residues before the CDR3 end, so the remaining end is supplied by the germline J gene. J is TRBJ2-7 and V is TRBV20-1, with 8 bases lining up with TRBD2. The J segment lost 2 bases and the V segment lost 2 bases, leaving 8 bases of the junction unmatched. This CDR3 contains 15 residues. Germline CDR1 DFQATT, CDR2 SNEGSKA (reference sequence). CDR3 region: CSARRELAATYEQYF. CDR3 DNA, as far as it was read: TGCAGTGCTAGACGTGAACTAGCGGCAACCTACGAG.

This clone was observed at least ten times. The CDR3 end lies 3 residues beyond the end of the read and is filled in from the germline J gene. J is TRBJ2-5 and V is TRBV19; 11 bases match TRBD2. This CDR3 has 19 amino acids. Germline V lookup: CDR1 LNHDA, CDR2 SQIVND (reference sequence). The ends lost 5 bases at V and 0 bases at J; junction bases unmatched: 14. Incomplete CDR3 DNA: TGTGCCAGTAGTGCAGGACCCGGGACTAGCGGAAGGTACCAAGAGACC. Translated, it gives CASSAGPGTSGRYQET. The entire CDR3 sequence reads CASSAGPGTSGRYQETQYF.

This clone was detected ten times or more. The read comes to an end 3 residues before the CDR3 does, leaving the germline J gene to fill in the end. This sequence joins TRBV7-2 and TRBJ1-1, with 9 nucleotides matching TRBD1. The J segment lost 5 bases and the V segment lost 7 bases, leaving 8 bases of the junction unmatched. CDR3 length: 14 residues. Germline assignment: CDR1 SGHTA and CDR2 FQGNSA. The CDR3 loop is CASIRDRENTEAFF. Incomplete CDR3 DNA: TGTGCCAGCATCCGGGACAGGGAAAATACTGAA.

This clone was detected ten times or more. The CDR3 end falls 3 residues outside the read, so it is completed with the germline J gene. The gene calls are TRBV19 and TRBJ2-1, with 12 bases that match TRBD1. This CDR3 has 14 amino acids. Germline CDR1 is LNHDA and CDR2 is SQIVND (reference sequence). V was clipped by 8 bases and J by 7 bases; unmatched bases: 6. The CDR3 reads CASGPGQGANEQFF. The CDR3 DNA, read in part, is TGTGCCAGTGGTCCGGGACAGGGGGCAAATGAG.

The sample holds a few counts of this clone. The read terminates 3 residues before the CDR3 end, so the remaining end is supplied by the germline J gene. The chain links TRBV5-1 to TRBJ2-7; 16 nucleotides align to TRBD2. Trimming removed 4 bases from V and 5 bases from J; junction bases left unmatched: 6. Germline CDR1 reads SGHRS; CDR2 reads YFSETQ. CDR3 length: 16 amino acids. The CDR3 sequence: CASSGGGLAGGHEQYF. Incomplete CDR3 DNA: TGCGCCAGCAGCGGGGGGGGACTAGCGGGAGGGCACGAG.

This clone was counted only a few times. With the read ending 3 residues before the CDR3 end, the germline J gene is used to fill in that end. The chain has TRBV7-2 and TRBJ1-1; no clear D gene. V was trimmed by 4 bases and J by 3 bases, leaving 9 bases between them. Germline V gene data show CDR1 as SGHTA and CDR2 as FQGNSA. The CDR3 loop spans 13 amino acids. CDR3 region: CASSSYLDTEAFF. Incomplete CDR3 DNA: TGTGCCAGCAGCTCCTACTTGGACACTGAA.

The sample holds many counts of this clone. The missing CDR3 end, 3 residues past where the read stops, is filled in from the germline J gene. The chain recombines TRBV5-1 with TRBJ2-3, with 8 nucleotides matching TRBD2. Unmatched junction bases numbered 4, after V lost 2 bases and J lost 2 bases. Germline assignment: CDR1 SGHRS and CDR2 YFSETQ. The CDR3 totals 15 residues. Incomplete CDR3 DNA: TGCGCCAGCAGCTTCCAGCGGGGGAACACAGATACG. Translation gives CASSFQRGNTDT. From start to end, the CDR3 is CASSFQRGNTDTQYF. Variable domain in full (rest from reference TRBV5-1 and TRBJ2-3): KAGVTQTPRYLIKTRGQQVTLSCSPISGHRSVSWYQQTPGQGLQFLFEYFSETQRNKGNFPGRFSGRQFSNSRSEMNVSTLELGDSALYLCASSFQRGNTDTQYFGPGTRLTVL.

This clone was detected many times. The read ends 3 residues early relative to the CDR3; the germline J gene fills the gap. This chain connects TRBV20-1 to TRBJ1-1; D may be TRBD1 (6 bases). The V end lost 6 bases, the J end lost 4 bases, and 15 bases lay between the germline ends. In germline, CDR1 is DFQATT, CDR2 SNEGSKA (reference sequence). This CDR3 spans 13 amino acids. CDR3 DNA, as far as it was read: TGCAGTGCGAGGGACCAGGGGATCACTGAA. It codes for CSARDQGITE. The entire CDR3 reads CSARDQGITEAFF.